These T cell receptor beta chains were read from a single sample in a study of T cell changes during pregnancy in multiple sclerosis. The assay was immunoSEQ multiplex PCR, and TCRdb's table has in-frame clones only and misses some. In the table there are some 30,000 clones, roughly nine tenths of which are singletons. Material: CD8+ T cells from peripheral blood mononuclear cells, obtained in the third trimester of pregnancy. Receptors originate from a female donor with multiple sclerosis, enrolled in a pregnancy study. The conserved cysteine and the conserved F or W are not part of the CDR3 here. The D gene is left open where the match is weak.

TRBV9	-	TRBJ1-1	12	ASSAGPGGPEAF
TRBV19	TRBD1	TRBJ1-1	10	ASSPKQGTAF
TRBV29-1	TRBD1	TRBJ1-2	12	SVEGRQGAYGYT
TRBV27	-	TRBJ2-5	15	ASSFSGARGVQETQY
TRBV5-6	-	TRBJ2-7	11	ASSGGSSYEQY
TRBV19	-	TRBJ2-6	13	ASSIEATGANVLT
TRBV19	TRBD1	TRBJ1-2	13	ASSSLRDRVYGYT
TRBV15	TRBD2	TRBJ2-5	11	ATSAERGETQY
TRBV10-2	TRBD1	TRBJ1-5	15	ASSPRYRGEGNQPQH
TRBV9	-	TRBJ1-4	12	ASSPVGGGEKLF
TRBV5-8	-	TRBJ1-5	13	ASSSGQFSNQPQH
TRBV28	-	TRBJ1-5	12	ASSFNIAGWPQH
TRBV29-1	-	TRBJ2-3	12	SVEDPGYPDTQY
TRBV6-1	TRBD1	TRBJ1-2	13	ASSEEGGQGDGYT
TRBV25-1	TRBD2	TRBJ2-2	10	ASGEGTGELF
TRBV7-8	-	TRBJ1-1	12	ASSPTLGGTEAF
TRBV2	TRBD1	TRBJ2-7	11	ASLTGTTYEQY
TRBV19	-	TRBJ2-3	12	ASSPGAGFDTQY
TRBV13	TRBD1	TRBJ2-7	13	ASSRGTGWAYEQY
TRBV15	TRBD2	TRBJ2-7	17	ATSRDLRRTSGGFYEQY
TRBV6-1	-	TRBJ2-1	10	ASLADYNEQF
TRBV7-9	-	TRBJ2-7	16	ASSSPFSTGTDTREQY